The 21 T cell receptor beta chains below come from one sample, sequenced in a study of cytomegalovirus exposure and HLA in healthy donors. In the PCR, 60 Vbeta and 13 Jbeta primers were used. Sequencing used immunoSEQ multiplex PCR; TCRdb keeps in-frame clones, though not all of them. In the table there are approximately 140,000 clones, about three quarters of which are singletons. The specimen sequenced was PBMCs. These TCRs come from a man aged 40-49 years in good health and CMV-seropositive.

The rearrangement uses TRBV4-1 and TRBJ2-5; 13 nucleotides line up with TRBD2. CDR3 size: 19 residues. Germline CDR1 is MGHRA and CDR2 is YSYEKL. Losses at the gene ends were 0 bases for V and 4 bases for J; bases not matched to a gene: 11. CDR3 sequence: CASSQEVGGTSGIGETQYF. CDR3 coding DNA: TGCGCCAGCAGCCAAGAAGTCGGTGGGACTAGCGGGATCGGAGAGACCCAGTACTTC.

The gene calls are TRBV25-1 and TRBJ2-1, with 11 bases lining up with TRBD2. CDR3 length equals 14 residues. J gave up 7 bases and V 4 bases, and 3 bases lay outside the gene matches. The germline gives CDR1 MGHDK, CDR2 SYGVNS. CDR3 amino acids: CASSGSGGGNEQFF. The CDR3 region has the DNA TGTGCCAGCAGTGGTAGCGGGGGGGGGAATGAGCAGTTCTTC. Supplemented by reference TRBV25-1 and TRBJ2-1, the full variable domain reads EADIYQTPRYLVIGTGKKITLECSQTMGHDKMYWYQQDPGMELHLIHYSYGVNSTEKGDLSSESTVSRIRTEHFPLTLESARPSHTSQYLCASSGSGGGNEQFFGPGTRLTVL.

The chain has TRBV6-4 and TRBJ2-1; TRBD2 aligns across 7 bases. Losses at the gene ends were 5 bases for V and 0 bases for J; bases not matched to a gene: 4. Germline V gene data show CDR1 as MRHNA and CDR2 as SNTAGT. The CDR3 has 15 amino acids. The DNA for the CDR3 is TGTGCCAGCAGTAACGGCGGGAGCTCCTACAATGAGCAGTTCTTC. Residues: CASSNGGSSYNEQFF.

The gene calls are TRBV9 and TRBJ2-1; 9 bases are a match to TRBD2. The germline V gene encodes CDR1 SGDLS and CDR2 YYNGEE. The CDR3 contains 16 residues. The junction had 9 bases not matched to a gene; V was cut back by 4 bases and J by 4 bases. The CDR3 sequence: CASSRVGGGAYNEQFF. The CDR3 region has the DNA TGTGCCAGCAGCCGTGTAGGCGGGGGGGCTTACAATGAGCAGTTCTTC.

There are a few counts of this clone. The chain is built from TRBV6-1 and TRBJ1-5; possibly TRBD1 for D (5 bases). This CDR3 is 14 amino acids long. From germline, CDR1 is MNHNS and CDR2 SASEGT. V was cut by 1 base and J by 7 bases, with 11 bases left in between. Here the CDR3 DNA reads TGTGCCAGCAGTGAAGGGCAGGGTCAACAGCCCCAGCATTTT. Protein sequence: CASSEGQGQQPQHF.

This chain links TRBV23-1 with TRBJ2-7; 8 nucleotides agree with TRBD1. TRBV23-1 is reported as an ORF; its role is uncertain. The CDR3 totals 16 residues. V lost 3 bases and J lost 1; bases outside the gene matches: 8. CDR3 bases: TGCGCCAGCAGTCAGCCGGACAGGGCGGATTCCTACGAGCAGTACTTC. Translated, it gives CASSQPDRADSYEQYF.

This clone occurred a few times. The chain links TRBV10-3 to TRBJ2-7; 8 positions match TRBD1. With V trimmed by 9 bases and J by 4 bases, 8 bases remained unmatched. CDR1 is ENHRY and CDR2 is SYGVKD in the germline V gene. The CDR3 is 13 residues long. The CDR3 sequence: CAIQPGQEYEQYF. As DNA, the CDR3 is TGTGCCATTCAACCGGGACAGGAGTACGAGCAGTACTTC.

The chain joins TRBV10-1 to TRBJ1-5; 7 bases line up with TRBD1. The CDR3 covers 16 residues. Germline values: CDR1 WNHNN, CDR2 SYGVQD (reference sequence). The V segment lost 0 bases and the J segment 4 bases; nucleotides outside the gene matches: 6. CDR3 amino acids: CASSESRDRPNQPQHF. CDR3 bases: TGCGCCAGCAGTGAGTCACGGGACAGACCTAATCAGCCCCAGCATTTT.

The rearrangement uses TRBV4-1 and TRBJ1-4; 9 positions match TRBD1. Per germline, CDR1 MGHRA and CDR2 YSYEKL. J lost 0 bases, V lost 4 bases, and 9 bases had no gene match. This CDR3 is 18 amino acids long. The CDR3 bases are TGCGCCAGCAGCCGGACAGGGGCGTTTATTGCAACTAATGAAAAACTGTTTTTT. It encodes CASSRTGAFIATNEKLFF.

This chain joins TRBV7-8 and TRBJ2-5; 12 bases match TRBD2. The germline V gene has CDR1 SGHVS and CDR2 FQNEAQ. The CDR3 is 15 residues long. With V trimmed by 5 bases and J by 3 bases, 4 bases remained unmatched. The CDR3 reads CASSPRLAGEETQYF. In DNA, the CDR3 is TGTGCCAGCAGCCCCCGACTAGCGGGAGAAGAGACCCAGTACTTC.

The chain uses TRBV10-2 and TRBJ2-5; D call uncertain. CDR3 length: 12 residues. Germline CDR1 and CDR2: WSHSY and SAAADI. With 7 bases removed from V and 1 base from J, the gap between germline ends came to 7 bases. The DNA of the CDR3 is TGCGCCAGCATGGCTTCCCAAGAGACCCAGTACTTC. It specifies CASMASQETQYF.

The chain has TRBV7-8 and TRBJ2-1; tentative D call: TRBD1 (6 bases). Per germline, CDR1 SGHVS and CDR2 FQNEAQ. The CDR3 has 12 residues. V lost 6 bases, J lost 8 bases, and 11 bases lay in between. CDR3: CASSRHRDEQFF. In nucleotides, the CDR3 is TGTGCCAGCAGTCGCCACAGGGATGAGCAGTTCTTC.

The genes are TRBV28 and TRBJ1-5; D not certain. The CDR3 spans 14 residues. The germline V gene encodes CDR1 MDHEN and CDR2 SYDVKM. V was trimmed by 4 bases and J by 6 bases, leaving 13 bases between them. The CDR3 here is CASSSTPSAQPQHF. The CDR3 DNA follows: TGTGCCAGCAGTTCCACGCCCAGTGCTCAGCCCCAGCATTTT.

The chain has TRBV6-5 and TRBJ2-5; possibly TRBD1 for D (5 bases). Germline assignment: CDR1 MNHEY and CDR2 SVGAGI. The CDR3 extends over 13 amino acids. V lost 6 bases, J lost 4 bases, and 12 bases lay in between. CDR3 nucleotides: TGTGCCAGCAGATTGACAGTATTAGAGACCCAGTACTTC. It is translated as CASRLTVLETQYF.

This clone was found once. The rearrangement uses TRBV19 and TRBJ1-6; the D gene is possibly TRBD1 (5 bases). CDR1 LNHDA and CDR2 SQIVND come from the germline V gene (reference sequence). The CDR3 extends over 21 amino acids. The CDR3: CDCAGFGWAGGVSSYNSPLHF. In nucleotides, the CDR3 is TGTGATTGTGCCGGATTTGGCTGGGCGGGGGGGGTTAGCTCCTATAATTCACCCCTCCACTTT.

The genes are TRBV21-1 and TRBJ2-7; TRBD2 reflects the table's D call only, with no check against the DNA. TRBV21-1 is marked as a pseudogene. There are 13 residues in the CDR3. CDR3 DNA sequence: TGTGCCAGCAGCCCTCGGGACTTCTACGAGCAGTACTTC. This codes for CASSPRDFYEQYF.

This clone showed up just a few times. The rearrangement uses TRBV6-4 and TRBJ2-1; maybe TRBD2 (5 bases). The V gene's germline CDR1 is MRHNA and CDR2 SNTAGT. This CDR3 spans 14 amino acids. The germline V and J ends were trimmed by 6 bases and 3 bases, with 12 bases remaining between them. Here the CDR3 DNA reads TGTGCCAGCAGCGAAGGCGGGTTCTACAATGAGCAGTTCTTC. It specifies CASSEGGFYNEQFF.

J is TRBJ2-1 and V is TRBV2; TRBD2 aligns across 8 bases. V lost 4 bases and J lost 7; bases outside the gene matches: 9. Germline V gives CDR1 SNHLY, CDR2 FYNNEI. The CDR3 loop spans 15 amino acids. The CDR3: CASSGLAGSSNEQFF. The CDR3 DNA follows: TGTGCCAGCAGTGGATTAGCGGGGTCTTCAAATGAGCAGTTCTTC.

In DNA, the CDR3 is TGTGCCAGCAGCTTCGGGACAGGGGAAGACGAGCAGTACTTC. Translation gives CASSFGTGEDEQYF. This chain connects TRBV5-6 to TRBJ2-7; 10 nucleotides match TRBD1. The CDR3 totals 14 residues. The germline CDR1 and CDR2 sequences are SGHDT and YYEEEE. With 2 bases clipped from V and 5 bases from J, the junction kept 4 bases outside the gene matches.

There are a few counts of this clone. The rearrangement joins TRBV4-2 to TRBJ2-7; 10 bases are a match to TRBD2. CDR3 size: 14 residues. Germline CDR1 LGHNA, CDR2 YNFKEQ. V shed 2 bases and J 4 bases; nucleotides not matched to a gene: 2. The CDR3 is CASSQSSGSYEQYF. The CDR3 DNA is TGTGCCAGCAGCCAATCTAGCGGGAGTTACGAGCAGTACTTC.

The chain has TRBV7-2 and TRBJ2-1; 10 bases line up with TRBD2. Germline assignment: CDR1 SGHTA and CDR2 FQGNSA. The CDR3 loop spans 16 amino acids. V gave up 2 bases and J gave up 5 bases; unmatched junction bases: 6. The CDR3 coding sequence is TGTGCCAGCAGCTTAACCGGGACTAGCGCCAACAATGAGCAGTTCTTC. Its protein product is CASSLTGTSANNEQFF.